The 30 T cell receptor beta chains below were found in one sample sequenced in a study of blood T cell repertoires in COVID-19. Sequencing used immunoSEQ multiplex PCR; TCRdb keeps in-frame clones, though not all of them. The table records 60,000 to 80,000 clones, around 89% of them present only once. The sample consisted of peripheral blood. The receptors were sampled from a man aged 55 to 70 with acute or convalescent COVID-19.

This clone occurred once. The chain links TRBV19 to TRBJ2-5, with 9 bases identical to TRBD1. Germline V gene lookup returns CDR1 LNHDA and CDR2 SQIVND (reference sequence). The J segment lost 5 bases and the V segment lost 9 bases, leaving 7 bases of the junction unmatched. CDR3 length equals 13 residues. The CDR3 bases are TGTGCCAGCGGACAGGGGACGGGGGAGACCCAGTACTTC. Its translation is CASGQGTGETQYF.

This clone showed up just once. This rearrangement joins TRBV18 to TRBJ1-3; D call uncertain. Trimming pared 3 bases from V and 0 bases from J, leaving 9 bases between. The CDR3 spans 15 residues. The germline V gene has CDR1 KGHSH and CDR2 LQKENI. DNA of the CDR3: TGTGCCAGCTCACCGAAAACAGTCTCTGGAAACACCATATATTTT. Protein: CASSPKTVSGNTIYF.

This clone was detected a few times. The chain employs TRBV3-1 (or the pseudogene TRBV3-2) and TRBJ1-2, with D possibly TRBD1 on 5 matching bases. The CDR3 runs 14 residues. The germline V gene has CDR1 LGHDT and CDR2 YNNKEL (reference sequence). Trimming cost V 2 bases and J 8 bases, with 15 bases left between them. This chain's CDR3 is CASSQSPTRGGYTF. DNA for the CDR3: TGTGCCAGCAGCCAATCGCCTACAAGGGGAGGCTACACCTTC.

The chain's CDR3 is CASSSGTVYGYTF. In nucleotides, the CDR3 is TGCGCCAGCAGCTCCGGGACAGTTTATGGCTACACCTTC. The chain couples TRBV5-1 to TRBJ1-2; 7 bases are a match to TRBD1. The germline gives CDR1 SGHRS, CDR2 YFSETQ. The CDR3 length is 13 residues. The V gene end was trimmed by 3 bases and the J gene end by 5 bases; junction bases not matched to a gene: 4.

The CDR3 DNA reads as TGTGCCACCCTCGGGAGCGGGAGCAATGAGCAGTTCTTC. Its protein is CATLGSGSNEQFF. This chain joins TRBV24-1 and TRBJ2-1; TRBD2 matches 8 bases. Trimming took 9 bases from V and 6 from J; bases not matched to a gene: 6. This CDR3 region has 13 residues. Germline CDR1 KGHDR, CDR2 SFDVKD.

In DNA form, the CDR3 reads TGCGCCAGCAGCTTGCAGATGAACACTGAAGCTTTCTTT. Encoded protein: CASSLQMNTEAFF. The chain employs TRBV5-1 and TRBJ1-1; D gene uncertain. Trimming took off 1 base at V and 0 bases at J, with 4 bases between the two ends. Looked up from germline, CDR1 is SGHRS and CDR2 is YFSETQ. The CDR3 is made up of 13 amino acids.

The chain couples TRBV6-5 to TRBJ2-7; 11 bases fit TRBD1. There are 14 residues in the CDR3. CDR1 is MNHEY and CDR2 is SVGAGI in the germline V gene. With V trimmed by 5 bases and J by 5 bases, 5 bases remained unmatched. For the CDR3, the DNA is TGTGCCAGCAGTAGTGGACAGGGGGCCCACGAGCAGTACTTC. Translating it yields CASSSGQGAHEQYF.

The chain links TRBV7-9 to TRBJ2-1; 7 bases match TRBD2. The CDR3 contains 14 residues. The V segment lost 4 bases and the J segment 8 bases; nucleotides outside the gene matches: 8. Germline values: CDR1 SEHNR, CDR2 FQNEAQ (reference sequence). As DNA, the CDR3 is TGTGCCAGCAGCTCAAGACTAGCCGGAGATGAGCAGTTCTTC. The encoded protein is CASSSRLAGDEQFF.

V is TRBV7-9 and J is TRBJ2-1; D possibly corresponds to TRBD2 (7 bases). V shed 1 base and J shed 2 bases, with 18 bases lying between them. The germline CDR1 and CDR2 sequences are SEHNR and FQNEAQ (reference sequence). The length of the CDR3 is 18 residues. CDR3 protein: CASSLGRGAKRTYNEQFF. CDR3 DNA sequence: TGTGCCAGCAGCTTAGGTCGGGGGGCGAAAAGGACCTACAATGAGCAGTTCTTC. The whole variable domain, remainder taken from reference TRBV7-9 and TRBJ2-1, is DTGVSQNPRHKITKRGQNVTFRCDPISEHNRLYWYRQTLGQGPEFLTYFQNEAQLEKSRLLSDRFSAERPKGSFSTLEIQRTEQGDSAMYLCASSLGRGAKRTYNEQFFGPGTRLTVL.

J is TRBJ2-1 and V is TRBV10-3; TRBD2 agrees at 9 bases. Germline V gene lookup returns CDR1 ENHRY and CDR2 SYGVKD. This CDR3 comprises 17 residues. J was trimmed by 12 bases and V by 2 bases; bases with no gene match: 17. CDR3 sequence (DNA): TGTGCCATCAGTGAGGAACCCTGGGTACTAGCGGGCCCGAGGCAGTTCTTC. As protein: CAISEEPWVLAGPRQFF.

V usage is TRBV19 and J usage is TRBJ2-5, with a weak D call TRBD1 (6 bases). CDR3 length equals 16 residues. V lost 6 bases, J lost 1 base, and 18 bases lay in between. CDR1 LNHDA and CDR2 SQIVND come from the germline V gene (reference sequence). The CDR3 region is CASRGADSLLQETQYF. For the CDR3, the DNA is TGTGCCAGTAGGGGCGCGGACAGCCTACTCCAAGAGACCCAGTACTTC.

This chain uses TRBV5-6 with TRBJ1-2; 8 bases are shared with TRBD1. The germline CDR1 and CDR2 sequences are SGHDT and YYEEEE. The junction had 10 bases not matched to a gene; V was cut back by 1 base and J by 8 bases. The CDR3 covers 15 residues. CDR3 amino acids: CASSLRSRTGSGYTF. CDR3 nucleotide sequence: TGTGCCAGCAGCTTGAGGAGCCGGACAGGGAGCGGCTACACCTTC.

The chain couples TRBV11-2 to TRBJ2-7, with 9 bases aligning to TRBD1. Per germline, CDR1 SGHAT and CDR2 FQNNGV. V dropped 3 bases and J dropped 7; count of bases not matched to a gene: 19. This CDR3 region has 18 residues. CDR3 coding DNA: TGTGCCAGCAGCTTGGACAGGGGCCCCGGGACCGTCTCTACGGAGCAGTACTTC. Residues: CASSLDRGPGTVSTEQYF. Supplemented by reference TRBV11-2 and TRBJ2-7, the full variable domain reads EAGVAQSPRYKIIEKRQSVAFWCNPISGHATLYWYQQILGQGPKLLIQFQNNGVVDDSQLPKDRFSAERLKGVDSTLKIQPAKLEDSAVYLCASSLDRGPGTVSTEQYFGPGTRLTVT.

The chain links TRBV5-1 to TRBJ2-3; no clear D gene. Germline CDR1 and CDR2: SGHRS and YFSETQ. This CDR3 has 13 amino acids. Between the trimmed V and J ends, which lost 3 bases and 6 bases, there was a span of 11 bases. CDR3 bases: TGCGCCAGCAGCTCCCCGGTCGGGGATACGCAGTATTTT. It translates to CASSSPVGDTQYF.

The rearrangement uses TRBV27 and TRBJ1-4; D may be TRBD1 (5 bases). V was cut by 5 bases and J by 8 bases, with 12 bases left in between. The CDR3 is 13 residues long. Per the germline V gene, CDR1 is MNHEY and CDR2 is SMNVEV (reference sequence). In DNA, the CDR3 is TGTGCCAGCAGTCTCCAGGGAGGGGAAAAACTGTTTTTT. It specifies CASSLQGGEKLFF. The complete variable domain, with remaining parts taken from reference TRBV27 and TRBJ1-4, reads EAQVTQNPRYLITVTGKKLTVTCSQNMNHEYMSWYRQDPGLGLRQIYYSMNVEVTDKGDVPEGYKVSRKEKRNFPLILESPSPNQTSLYFCASSLQGGEKLFFGSGTQLSVL.

The rearrangement links TRBV5-6 to TRBJ1-1, with D possibly TRBD1 on 5 matching bases. The CDR3 is 13 residues long. V was cut by 2 bases and J by 2 bases, with 7 bases left in between. In germline, CDR1 is SGHDT, CDR2 YYEEEE. This chain's CDR3 is CASSFGHNTEAFF. The CDR3 DNA follows: TGTGCCAGCAGCTTTGGACATAACACTGAAGCTTTCTTT.

The genes are TRBV6-6 and TRBJ1-6; the D gene is possibly TRBD1 (5 bases). The V gene lost 2 bases and the J gene lost 4 bases, with 12 bases spanning the gap. The CDR3 contains 16 residues. Germline V CDR1 and CDR2: MNHNY, SVGAGI (reference sequence). The CDR3 is CASSYGGASYNSPLHF. Here the CDR3 DNA reads TGTGCCAGCAGTTACGGCGGGGCCTCTTATAATTCACCCCTCCACTTT.

The sample holds one count of this clone. The V and J genes are TRBV3-1 (or the pseudogene TRBV3-2) and TRBJ2-6; tentatively, D is TRBD2 (5 bases). The germline V gene has CDR1 LGHDT and CDR2 YNNKEL (reference sequence). V lost 4 bases and J 1 base, leaving 8 bases between the germline ends. The CDR3 sequence is 15 residues long. CDR3: CASSPRGSGANVLTF. CDR3 DNA sequence: TGTGCCAGCAGCCCCCGCGGGTCTGGGGCCAACGTCCTGACTTTC.

This chain connects TRBV19 to TRBJ2-1; 8 nucleotides line up with TRBD1. J gave up 8 bases and V 8 bases, and 8 bases lay outside the gene matches. CDR3 size: 13 residues. The V gene's germline CDR1 is LNHDA and CDR2 SQIVND (reference sequence). The CDR3 DNA is TGTGCCAGTGTGCGCAGGGGGCGCGATGAGCAGTTCTTC. Its translation is CASVRRGRDEQFF.

This chain links TRBV6-2 or TRBV6-3 with TRBJ1-5, with 8 nucleotides matching TRBD1. The CDR3 has 16 residues. V gave up 7 bases and J gave up 6 bases; unmatched junction bases: 14. Per germline, CDR1 MNHEY and CDR2 SVGEGT. The CDR3 sequence is CASTPANRGLGQPQHF. CDR3 coding DNA: TGTGCCAGCACCCCAGCGAACAGGGGGTTGGGTCAGCCCCAGCATTTT.

This chain uses TRBV27 with TRBJ1-5; no clear D gene. V was cut by 0 bases and J by 5 bases, with 11 bases left in between. This CDR3 contains 15 residues. Germline-derived CDR1 and CDR2 are MNHEY and SMNVEV (reference sequence). In DNA, the CDR3 is TGTGCCAGCAGTTTATCATGGGGAGGCGATCAGCCCCAGCATTTT. Protein product: CASSLSWGGDQPQHF.

This chain links TRBV10-3 with TRBJ1-4; no reliable D call. Between the trimmed V and J ends, which lost 6 bases and 8 bases, there was a span of 19 bases. The CDR3 runs to 15 residues. The germline CDR1 and CDR2 sequences are ENHRY and SYGVKD. The CDR3 DNA is TGTGCCATCAGAGCGGAAGGACCCCCAGGCGAAAAACTGTTTTTT. Amino acids: CAIRAEGPPGEKLFF.

The chain has TRBV12-3 or TRBV12-4 and TRBJ2-7, with D uncertain. V shed 3 bases and J shed 7 bases, with 13 bases lying between them. CDR3 length: 13 amino acids. This chain's CDR3 is CASSLAPFWEQYF. CDR3 nucleotide sequence: TGTGCCAGCAGTTTGGCCCCGTTTTGGGAGCAGTACTTC.

The V call is TRBV7-9, the J call TRBJ1-5; no definite D call. This CDR3 has 15 amino acids. Germline values: CDR1 SEHNR, CDR2 FQNEAQ (reference sequence). The germline V and J ends were trimmed by 1 base and 2 bases, with 9 bases remaining between them. The DNA of the CDR3 is TGTGCCAGCAGCTTAGACGGTATGGGCAATCAGCCCCAGCATTTT. Amino acids: CASSLDGMGNQPQHF.

This chain connects TRBV2 to TRBJ1-4, with 9 bases identical to TRBD1. The ends lost 7 bases at V and 6 bases at J; junction bases unmatched: 18. The CDR3 contains 18 residues. CDR1 SNHLY and CDR2 FYNNEI come from the germline V gene. Here the CDR3 DNA reads TGTGCCAGCACCGTACTGGACAGGGGCCCTACCTGGGATGAAAAACTGTTTTTT. It specifies CASTVLDRGPTWDEKLFF.

A single count supports this clone. This sequence joins TRBV6-6 and TRBJ1-1, with D maybe TRBD1 (5 bases). From germline, CDR1 is MNHNY and CDR2 SVGAGI (reference sequence). The V end lost 0 bases, the J end lost 4 bases, and 12 bases lay between the germline ends. This CDR3 is 15 amino acids long. The CDR3 bases are TGTGCCAGCAGTTACTCGAGTGGGGGAGGCACTGAAGCTTTCTTT. Its translation: CASSYSSGGGTEAFF.

This clone was recorded only once. The rearrangement uses TRBV5-1 and TRBJ1-6; 7 bases align to TRBD1. Germline V gene lookup returns CDR1 SGHRS and CDR2 YFSETQ. There are 13 residues in the CDR3. V lost 4 bases to trimming and J lost 5 bases; unmatched junction nucleotides: 0. The CDR3 DNA reads as TGCGCCAGCAGCACAGGGGATAATTCACCCCTCCACTTT. Translating it yields CASSTGDNSPLHF.

There are a few counts of this clone. CDR3 DNA sequence: TGTGCCAGCAGCTTAGTCGTGGGGCCTACAGATACGCAGTATTTT. The encoded protein is CASSLVVGPTDTQYF. This chain joins TRBV7-9 and TRBJ2-3; D is perhaps TRBD1 (5 bases). V lost 1 base, J lost 3 bases, and 11 bases lay in between. CDR1 is SEHNR and CDR2 is FQNEAQ in the germline V gene (reference sequence). The CDR3 is made up of 15 amino acids.

The sample holds one count of this clone. The chain carries TRBV18 and TRBJ2-7; 7 nucleotides align to TRBD1. V trimming: 6 bases; J trimming: 3 bases; junction bases outside the gene matches: 8. Per the germline V gene, CDR1 is KGHSH and CDR2 is LQKENI. The length of the CDR3 is 14 residues. CDR3 region: CASSVRTGDYEQYF. CDR3 bases: TGTGCCAGCTCTGTTAGGACAGGAGACTACGAGCAGTACTTC. Complete variable domain (other parts from reference TRBV18 and TRBJ2-7): NAGVMQNPRHLVRRRGQEARLRCSPMKGHSHVYWYRQLPEEGLKFMVYLQKENIIDESGMPKERFSAEFPKEGPSILRIQQVVRGDSAAYFCASSVRTGDYEQYFGPGTRLTVT.

The V call is TRBV5-1, the J call TRBJ1-2; 7 positions agree with TRBD1. Germline-derived CDR1 and CDR2 are SGHRS and YFSETQ. The CDR3 covers 15 residues. Trimming removed 4 bases from V and 2 bases from J; junction bases left unmatched: 8. CDR3 coding DNA: TGCGCCAGCAGCCGTAACCGGGACAGCAACTATGGCTACACCTTC. It is translated as CASSRNRDSNYGYTF.